Listed below are T cell receptor beta chains from one sample, sequenced in a study of blood T cell repertoires in COVID-19. Assay: immunoSEQ multiplex PCR; the TCRdb copy retains only in-frame clones and omits some. The table records hundreds of thousands of clones, just over 85% of them present only once. Sequencing was done on a sample of peripheral blood. The receptor set was obtained from a young woman with active or convalescent COVID-19. Each CDR3 is given with its conserved first and last residue. The order of the fields is J gene, clone size, V gene, D gene, CDR3 protein, CDR3 DNA. D genes are given only for firm matches. Rows give clone size only sometimes, using once, few, many, or a class for an expanded clone.

>TRBJ2-5|.|TRBV5-1|.
CASSLRSSWQETQYF
TGCGCCAGCAGCTTGAGGTCTAGCTGGCAAGAGACCCAGTACTTC
>TRBJ2-3|.|TRBV29-1|.
CSALKGVVGTDTQYF
TGCAGCGCCCTTAAGGGGGTTGTGGGCACAGATACGCAGTATTTT
>TRBJ1-1|.|TRBV19|.
CASSAGFYTEAFF
TGTGCCAGTAGTGCCGGGTTCTACACTGAAGCTTTCTTT
>TRBJ2-5|.|TRBV29-1|TRBD1
CSVWTGEDWETQYF
TGCAGCGTGTGGACAGGGGAGGATTGGGAGACCCAGTACTTC
>TRBJ1-5|.|TRBV24-1|.
CATSAGNNQPQHF
TGTGCCACCAGTGCGGGAAACAATCAGCCCCAGCATTTT
>TRBJ2-1|.|TRBV18|.
CASSPEPSAVDEQFF
TGTGCCAGCTCTCCCGAACCTAGCGCGGTCGATGAGCAGTTCTTC
>TRBJ1-5|.|TRBV15|.
CATSRESGMNNQPQHF
TGTGCCACCAGCAGAGAGTCAGGGATGAACAATCAGCCCCAGCATTTT
>TRBJ1-2|.|TRBV5-1|.
CASSISTGYGYTF
TGCGCCAGCAGCATCTCTACAGGGTATGGCTACACCTTC
>TRBJ1-4|.|TRBV6-6|TRBD1
CASSYSAGGREKLFF
TGTGCCAGCAGTTACTCGGCAGGGGGGAGGGAAAAACTGTTTTTT
>TRBJ2-2|few|TRBV5-1|.
CASSLATSPNTGELFF
TGCGCCAGCAGCTTGGCAACTAGCCCGAACACCGGGGAGCTGTTTTTT
>TRBJ1-5|.|TRBV2|.
CASSEALVLSNQPQHF
TGTGCCAGCAGTGAAGCGCTAGTCCTTAGCAATCAGCCCCAGCATTTT